These 15 T cell receptor beta chains came from one sample sequenced in a study of T cells in tuberculosis. TCRdb's table, derived via immunoSEQ multiplex PCR, lists solely in-frame clones and lacks some. The sample lists over 25,000 clones; around 95% were seen once. Sequencing was done on a sample of PBMCs. The receptors stem from a donor between 10 and 35 years old with latent tuberculosis or without tuberculosis infection.

This clone was detected only a few times. This sequence joins TRBV7-9 and TRBJ1-6; D remains ambiguous. This CDR3 has 14 residues. The V gene lost 1 base and the J gene lost 4 bases, with 5 bases spanning the gap. Germline V CDR1 and CDR2: SEHNR, FQNEAQ (reference sequence). CDR3 region: CASSLEQYNSPLHF. In nucleotides, the CDR3 is TGTGCCAGCAGCTTAGAACAGTATAATTCACCCCTCCACTTT. The entire variable domain, with the rest obtained from reference TRBV7-9 and TRBJ1-6, is as follows: DTGVSQNPRHKITKRGQNVTFRCDPISEHNRLYWYRQTLGQGPEFLTYFQNEAQLEKSRLLSDRFSAERPKGSFSTLEIQRTEQGDSAMYLCASSLEQYNSPLHFGNGTRLTVT.

V and J are TRBV5-1 and TRBJ1-1; tentative D call: TRBD1 (5 bases). This CDR3 comprises 14 residues. V lost 2 bases, J lost 0 bases, and 8 bases lay in between. Germline V gene lookup returns CDR1 SGHRS and CDR2 YFSETQ. The chain's CDR3 is CASSLQVMNTEAFF. The CDR3 DNA is TGCGCCAGCAGCTTACAGGTCATGAACACTGAAGCTTTCTTT.

V usage is TRBV6-1 and J usage is TRBJ2-4, with TRBD1 matching over 11 bases. This CDR3 region has 16 residues. Germline assignment: CDR1 MNHNS and CDR2 SASEGT. With 8 bases clipped from V and 0 bases from J, the junction kept 6 bases outside the gene matches. CDR3 protein: CASGGQGALAKNIQYF. As DNA, the CDR3 is TGTGCCAGCGGTGGACAGGGGGCTCTAGCCAAAAACATTCAGTACTTC.

This rearrangement joins TRBV6-5 to TRBJ2-3; TRBD1 aligns across 9 bases. Germline V gives CDR1 MNHEY, CDR2 SVGAGI. V trimming: 4 bases; J trimming: 4 bases; junction bases outside the gene matches: 6. This CDR3 has 15 residues. The CDR3 spells CASSSGTGFADTQYF. The CDR3 nucleotides are TGTGCCAGCAGTTCCGGGACAGGGTTTGCAGATACGCAGTATTTT.

The chain recombines TRBV27 with TRBJ2-1; 7 bases match TRBD1. The CDR3 is 15 amino acids. Trimming at V came to 4 bases and at J to 6 bases, leaving 9 bases not matched to a gene. Per germline, CDR1 MNHEY and CDR2 SMNVEV (reference sequence). CDR3 coding DNA: TGTGCCAGCAGTTCTAAGGGACAGCTACGCAATGAGCAGTTCTTC. This encodes CASSSKGQLRNEQFF.

The V and J genes are TRBV27 and TRBJ1-1; the D is unclear. CDR3 length equals 13 residues. From germline, CDR1 is MNHEY and CDR2 SMNVEV (reference sequence). V was trimmed by 3 bases and J by 1 base, leaving 6 bases between them. DNA of the CDR3: TGTGCCAGCAGTTTTGCTAGGAACACTGAAGCTTTCTTT. Its protein product is CASSFARNTEAFF.

The J gene is TRBJ1-2, the V gene TRBV2; D is ambiguous. Trimming took off 6 bases at V and 0 bases at J, with 17 bases between the two ends. The germline CDR1 and CDR2 sequences are SNHLY and FYNNEI. The CDR3 runs to 16 residues. The CDR3 DNA reads TGTGCCAGCAGCGGGGTCACGGAGATAACTAACTATGGCTACACCTTC. Translation: CASSGVTEITNYGYTF.

The gene calls are TRBV5-1 and TRBJ1-2; 10 nucleotides align to TRBD1. Per the germline V gene, CDR1 is SGHRS and CDR2 is YFSETQ. V lost 3 bases and J lost 3; bases outside the gene matches: 5. This CDR3 contains 15 residues. Here the CDR3 reads CASSSGTGDHYGYTF. CDR3 DNA sequence: TGCGCCAGCAGCTCCGGGACAGGGGACCACTATGGCTACACCTTC.

Written as DNA, the CDR3 is TGTGCCAGCAAAGGACAGGGTCAAAACTATGGCTACACCTTC. Translation: CASKGQGQNYGYTF. This sequence joins TRBV2 and TRBJ1-2; 8 bases line up with TRBD1. Germline loops: CDR1 SNHLY, CDR2 FYNNEI. V gave up 7 bases and J gave up 2 bases; unmatched junction bases: 6. The CDR3 length is 14 residues.

This chain uses TRBV21-1 with TRBJ2-7; TRBD1, the table's D call, was not compared with the DNA. TRBV21-1 constitutes a pseudogene. The CDR3 is made up of 12 amino acids. The CDR3 bases are TGTGCCAGCAGCCATCAGTGTTGCGAGCAGTACTTC. Amino acids: CASSHQCCEQYF.

The chain has TRBV27 and TRBJ2-1; 12 bases match TRBD2. The CDR3 loop spans 17 amino acids. The junction had 3 bases not matched to a gene; V was cut back by 3 bases and J by 0 bases. From germline, CDR1 is MNHEY and CDR2 SMNVEV (reference sequence). The CDR3 nucleotides read TGTGCCAGCAGTTTCGGACTAGCGGGGAGCTCCTACAATGAGCAGTTCTTC. Its translation is CASSFGLAGSSYNEQFF.

V gene TRBV9 combines with J gene TRBJ1-1, with D maybe TRBD1 (5 bases). V was cut by 4 bases and J by 11 bases, with 15 bases left in between. The CDR3 covers 12 residues. Germline V CDR1 and CDR2: SGDLS, YYNGEE. This CDR3 is CASSPGGARAFF. CDR3 in DNA: TGTGCCAGCAGCCCCGGAGGGGCGCGGGCTTTCTTT.

The rearrangement joins TRBV2 to TRBJ2-5, with 7 bases aligning to TRBD2. Germline V lookup: CDR1 SNHLY, CDR2 FYNNEI. Trimming cost V 9 bases and J 0 bases; bases outside gene matches: 10. The length of the CDR3 is 15 residues. CDR3 residues: CASQRRENNQETQYF. The DNA for the CDR3 is TGTGCCAGTCAGCGGCGGGAGAATAACCAAGAGACCCAGTACTTC.

The CDR3 nucleotides read TGTGCCAGCTCAGAATTCCCTTACGAGCAGTACTTC. Protein sequence: CASSEFPYEQYF. The V gene is TRBV5-6, the J gene TRBJ2-7; D is ambiguous. This CDR3 has 12 residues. V was cut by 7 bases and J by 4 bases, with 12 bases left in between. Germline CDR1 and CDR2: SGHDT and YYEEEE. The full variable domain, its missing parts supplied by reference TRBV5-6 and TRBJ2-7, is DAGVTQSPTHLIKTRGQQVTLRCSPKSGHDTVSWYQQALGQGPQFIFQYYEEEERQRGNFPDRFSGHQFPNYSSELNVNALLLGDSALYLCASSEFPYEQYFGPGTRLTVT.

The chain uses TRBV6-1 and TRBJ1-2; TRBD1 matches at 8 bases. V lost 6 bases and J lost 6; bases outside the gene matches: 9. The CDR3 consists of 14 residues. Germline values: CDR1 MNHNS, CDR2 SASEGT. The CDR3 DNA is TGTGCCAGCAGGAGGGACAGGACCCCTAATGGCTACACCTTC. It translates to CASRRDRTPNGYTF.